Listed here is a single T cell receptor beta chain. These data come from a study of control samples from healthy donors and cancer patients. Trimming removed 5 bases from V and 8 bases from J, with 22 bases in between. Germline CDR1 is SGHTA and CDR2 is FQGNSA. This CDR3 has 16 residues. The protocol was immunoSEQ multiplex PCR, while the TCRdb copy is restricted to in-frame clones and leaves out a portion. The sample includes some 70,000 clones, 83% seen only once; the top ten take more than 15%. The receptor comes from a man aged 55-75 years in good health. V gene TRBV7-2 combines with J gene TRBJ2-1; D unresolved. Source material: blood. As DNA, the CDR3 is TGTGCCAGCAGCACGAGTGGTACCCAAATGGGTGATGAGCAGTTCTTC. Translating gives CASSTSGTQMGDEQFF.